Each of the 11 T cell receptor beta chains below was sequenced from the same sample in a study of shared clonotypes between healthy human individuals. Data came from immunoSEQ multiplex PCR; TCRdb stores just in-frame clones and leaves some out. The repertoire holds over 2 million clones, with about 90% as singletons. Sequenced material: naive CD4+ T cells from PBMCs. The subset denotes: CD45RA+ positively selected. The receptors originated from a man aged 18 to 30 in good health. Some clones in this sample may be carry-over from other donors' samples.

V usage is TRBV19 and J usage is TRBJ2-5; D unclear. Trimming stripped 5 bases from V and 5 bases from J, with 12 bases between. The CDR3 length is 13 residues. Germline-derived CDR1 and CDR2 are LNHDA and SQIVND (reference sequence). The CDR3 loop is CASSLQNGETQYF. CDR3 nucleotide sequence: TGTGCCAGTAGTCTCCAAAACGGGGAGACCCAGTACTTC. The whole variable domain, remainder taken from reference TRBV19 and TRBJ2-5, is DGGITQSPKYLFRKEGQNVTLSCEQNLNHDAMYWYRQDPGQGLRLIYYSQIVNDFQKGDIAEGYSVSREKKESFPLTVTSAQKNPTAFYLCASSLQNGETQYFGPGTRLLVL.

The genes are TRBV4-2 and TRBJ1-3; D might be TRBD1 (5 bases). Trimming removed 4 bases at V and 0 bases at J, with 10 bases between. Germline CDR1 is LGHNA and CDR2 is YNFKEQ. This CDR3 has 15 amino acids. In DNA form, the CDR3 reads TGTGCCAGCAGCCGGGACGAAAACTCTGGAAACACCATATATTTT. This codes for CASSRDENSGNTIYF.

This clone has more than one count but fewer than ten. At the DNA level, this CDR3 is encoded by other sequences in the same sample as well. This sequence joins TRBV2 and TRBJ2-3; 8 bases align to TRBD1. The CDR3 has 14 amino acids. The trim removed 6 bases at V and 0 bases at J, leaving 2 bases unmatched. Germline lookup yields CDR1 SNHLY and CDR2 FYNNEI. The CDR3 nucleotides read TGTGCCAGCAGGGACAGGGATAGCACAGATACGCAGTATTTT. The encoded protein is CASRDRDSTDTQYF.

This chain uses TRBV11-1 with TRBJ2-2; D is possibly TRBD1 (5 bases). CDR3 size: 15 residues. Germline CDR1 SGHAT, CDR2 FQDESV (reference sequence). The V end lost 0 bases, the J end lost 0 bases, and 5 bases lay between the germline ends. The CDR3 DNA sequence: TGTGCCAGCAGCTTAGCACAGGCGAACACCGGGGAGCTGTTTTTT. Protein product: CASSLAQANTGELFF.

As for this clone: This same CDR3 is encoded by further DNA sequences in the sample. V gene TRBV5-1 combines with J gene TRBJ2-7; D gene unclear. The CDR3 has 15 amino acids. V lost 0 bases, J lost 0 bases, and 10 bases lay in between. Looked up from germline, CDR1 is SGHRS and CDR2 is YFSETQ. CDR3 loop: CASSLVVAGSYEQYF. CDR3 sequence (DNA): TGCGCCAGCAGCTTGGTGGTAGCAGGCTCCTACGAGCAGTACTTC.

The V call is TRBV10-1, the J call TRBJ2-1; 9 nucleotides align to TRBD1. CDR3 length: 15 residues. V gave up 5 bases and J gave up 1 base; unmatched junction bases: 3. Looked up from germline, CDR1 is WNHNN and CDR2 is SYGVQD (reference sequence). The CDR3 sequence is CASSLGTGSYNEQFF. DNA for the CDR3: TGCGCCAGCAGTCTTGGGACAGGGTCCTACAATGAGCAGTTCTTC.

This clone came up once. The chain links TRBV7-9 to TRBJ2-5; 8 positions match TRBD2. Germline CDR1 SEHNR, CDR2 FQNEAQ (reference sequence). The CDR3 is 15 residues long. This chain's CDR3 is CVLMGGLEYQETQYF. The CDR3 coding sequence is TGTGTCCTAATGGGGGGACTAGAGTACCAAGAGACCCAGTACTTC.

The rearrangement uses TRBV7-2 and TRBJ2-1; no reliable D call. The CDR3 extends over 15 amino acids. The germline V and J ends were trimmed by 5 bases and 3 bases, with 14 bases remaining between them. CDR1 is SGHTA, CDR2 FQGNSA, per germline. The CDR3 spells CASSPAVGRYNEQFF. The CDR3 coding sequence is TGTGCCAGCAGCCCTGCGGTGGGTCGCTACAATGAGCAGTTCTTC.

As for this clone: Germline and junction disagree at one end, which may indicate a read error. This rearrangement joins TRBV4-1 to TRBJ2-7, with 7 bases lining up with TRBD1. Germline CDR1 reads MGHRA; CDR2 reads YSYEKL. The CDR3 sequence is 14 residues long. CDR3 sequence (DNA): TGCGCCAGCAGCCAAAATGACAGGGTCTACGAGCAGTGCTTC. Protein: CASSQNDRVYEQCF.

The chain links TRBV7-3 to TRBJ1-1; 11 bases agree with TRBD1. The CDR3 is 15 residues long. J was trimmed by 4 bases and V by 1 base; bases with no gene match: 2. CDR1 is SGHTA and CDR2 is FQGTGA in the germline V gene. CDR3 sequence: CASSLRGTGGTEAFF. DNA of the CDR3: TGTGCCAGCAGCTTAAGGGGGACAGGGGGCACTGAAGCTTTCTTT.

This rearrangement joins TRBV28 to TRBJ1-5; maybe TRBD1 (6 bases). V lost 4 bases and J lost 7, with 17 bases in between. This CDR3 is 15 amino acids long. Germline loops: CDR1 MDHEN, CDR2 SYDVKM. The CDR3 bases are TGTGCCAGCAGTTCCCCAGGCAGGGGAAAACAGCCCCAGCATTTT. This gives the protein CASSSPGRGKQPQHF.